Sequencing of this T cell receptor beta chain was carried out in a study of neurological immune-mediated disorders (dated by TCRdb to between 2018 and 2021). Study-level background: The study compared peripheral blood TCR-beta repertoires of HTLV-I-associated myelopathy (HAM/TSP) patients, multiple sclerosis patients and healthy controls using UMI-based sequencing. Of the approximately 70 subjects in the cohort, about 14 were HAM/TSP patients, approximately 34 were multiple sclerosis patients, and approximately 20 were healthy controls. Alongside PBMC samples, the set of approximately 100 TCR-beta libraries contained longitudinal samples, technical triplicates, and paired CD4+ and CD8+ T-cell subsets that had been sorted. Longitudinal HAM/TSP and healthy donors had 3 time-points each (about 3-45 month intervals).

cDNA was synthesized by template-switch 5'RACE using a primer carrying a 10-nucleotide random unique molecular identifier by which each TCR transcript was tagged. Each sequencing run produced over 170 million TCR-beta sequences covering 15-18 subjects. The RNeasy kit was used to extract total RNA. The KAPA Real-time Library Amplification kit was used to amplify TCR-beta VDJ regions with primers targeting the TCR constant region and the 5'RACE anchor. A first PCR added sample indexes and Illumina adaptors, and a second PCR then raised library yield. After Ampure bead purification, the TCR product of roughly 650 bp was size-selected on a 2% E-gel SizeSelection system. Before pooling, library quality was assessed on a Bioanalyzer, concentration was determined with Qubit, and library quantification was performed with the Kapa Library Quantification kit. An Illumina HiSeq 2500 was used to sequence the libraries paired-end at 2 x 150 bp. To increase sequence diversity, roughly 25-31% phiX was spiked into each library pool. In the paper's pipeline: The quality-filtered reads were processed with the UMI-based MiGEC pipeline, whose error correction step removed more than 75% of the raw TCR sequences. VDJ genes were aligned to IMGT germline references, and each clonotype was defined by a unique CDR3 amino acid sequence together with V-J genes. Clonal expansion, Shannon diversity and CDR3 relatedness (CalcPairwiseDistances, ClusterSamples) were evaluated with VDJtools, and phylogenetic trees were built with CLCbio workbench. Clones with at least 8 unique UMIs were defined as expanded, with this threshold being based on coefficient-of-variation modelling across technical triplicates. TCRdb's own reprocessing of the public reads used fastp at Q25 and MiXCR and kept productive beta chains. Records with the same CDR3 protein are collapsed into one entry carrying the most frequent genes and DNA. TCRdb's processing, not the study's, gives the V and J calls here. The sample table records about 49,000 distinct CDR3 sequences; 7.5% to 9.5% of these occur just once. The biggest ten clones account for under 2.5% of the sample.

General study outcomes and caveats: TCR clonal expansion was highest in HAM/TSP patients and lowest in MS patients, with MS patients falling below even healthy controls. No identical CDR3 amino acid sequences were shared among expanded clones across subjects, suggesting private TCR-beta repertoires in all groups.

This clonotype came up many times. Its antigen is currently not known. Base qualities are not provided; no much larger clone lies one nucleotide away. The germline V gene supplies CDR1 SGHRS and CDR2 YFSETQ. Its CDR3 holds 15 amino acids, cysteine through phenylalanine. The entry retains the CDR3 DNA only, 45 bases that are in frame from base 1. V and J are trimmed by 4 bases and 7 bases, and the gene matches miss 10 bases of the junction. The sample's time point label is to be understood as: longitudinal time-point 3. The healthy controls were volunteers from a blood bank in Maryland, USA. Libraries from unsorted PBMCs were made from 2 million PBMCs kept in RNAlater at -80 degrees C until RNA extraction. PBMCs were separated from peripheral blood using Ficoll-Hypaque density gradient centrifugation and then cryopreserved in liquid nitrogen.

This sequence was found in a woman in her thirties or forties in good health. The sequenced sample was PBMCs. The rearrangement combines TRBV5-1 with TRBJ2-1, with TRBD1 matching 8 junction bases. Here is the DNA: TGCGCCAGCAGCACCGGACAGGGAGTTGTGAATGAGCAGTTCTTC. Translated, this is CASSTGQGVVNEQFF.